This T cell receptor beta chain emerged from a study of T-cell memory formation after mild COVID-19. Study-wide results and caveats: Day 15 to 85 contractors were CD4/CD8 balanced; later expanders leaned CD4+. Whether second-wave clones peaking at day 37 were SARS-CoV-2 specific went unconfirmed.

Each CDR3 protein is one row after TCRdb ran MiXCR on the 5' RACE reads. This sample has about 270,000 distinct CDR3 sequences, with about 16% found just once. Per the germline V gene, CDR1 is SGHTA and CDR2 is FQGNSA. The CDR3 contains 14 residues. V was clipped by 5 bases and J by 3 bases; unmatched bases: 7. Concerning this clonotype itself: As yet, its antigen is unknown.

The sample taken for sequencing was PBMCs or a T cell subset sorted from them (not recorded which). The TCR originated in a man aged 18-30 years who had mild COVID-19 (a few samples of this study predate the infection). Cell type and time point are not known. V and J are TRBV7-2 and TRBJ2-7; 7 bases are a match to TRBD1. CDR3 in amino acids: CASSPRGLSYEQYF. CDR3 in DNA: TGTGCCAGCAGCCCTAGGGGGCTCAGCTACGAGCAGTACTTC.